Below, one T cell receptor (beta chain) is given with its context. Its antigen is unidentified. This entry belongs to a study of vaccination and CD4 T cells after COVID-19. The wider study: Each individual in the study obtained two doses of BNT162b2 or mRNA-1273 vaccine. Stimulation of the cells used overlapping spike peptide pools from SARS-CoV-2 and from the common cold coronaviruses HCoV-NL63, HCoV-OC43 and HCoV-229E.

As for treatment: roughly ten-day PBMC culture with coronavirus spike peptide pools or control peptides (ViraFEST assay). The unexposed donor's CD4+ T cells were collected before the COVID-19 pandemic (2011-2018). Peptide-pool expansion of antigen-specific T cells preceded TCR sequencing in ViraFEST. Where cell yield allowed, unexposed-donor CD4+ T cells were probed with SARS-CoV-2 S/N and four cold-coronavirus spikes. The Oncomine TCR Beta short-read assay was what sequenced the DNA obtained from cultured CD4+ T cells. It was cultured CD4+ T cells from which genomic DNA was extracted. Each CDR3 protein is one row after TCRdb ran MiXCR on the PCR reads. The sample lists 7,000 to 9,500 distinct CDR3 sequences; 28% were seen once. The CDR3 is 16 amino acids. Germline trimming cut 6 bases from V and 5 bases from J; bases unmatched to any gene: 13. Per the germline V gene, CDR1 is MNHEY and CDR2 is SVGEGT.

The chain employs TRBV6-2 or TRBV6-3 and TRBJ2-3; 8 bases are shared with TRBD2. This TCR derives from a human donor in good health. Material for sequencing was CD4+ T cells from blood, cultured in vitro. The CDR3 loop reads CASRALERELLDTQYF. CDR3 DNA: TGTGCCAGCAGGGCCCTTGAGCGGGAGCTACTAGATACGCAGTATTTT.